This T cell receptor beta chain is drawn from a study of cytomegalovirus exposure and HLA in healthy donors. Primers for the PCR totalled 60 Vbeta and 13 Jbeta. Method: immunoSEQ multiplex PCR; TCRdb's copy keeps in-frame clones and lacks some. The sample records 130,000 or so clones, 65% to 90% being singletons. The J segment lost 5 bases and the V segment lost 8 bases, leaving 7 bases of the junction unmatched. The CDR3 covers 15 residues. CDR1 and CDR2 from the germline V gene are MNHEY and SMNVEV (reference sequence). Source material: PBMCs. This TCR derives from a woman in her thirties or forties in good health and CMV-seronegative. The chain combines TRBV27 with TRBJ2-7; 15 bases are a match to TRBD2. CDR3 residues: CASHGLAGGEDEQYF. CDR3 bases: TGTGCCAGCCACGGACTAGCGGGGGGGGAAGACGAGCAGTACTTC.